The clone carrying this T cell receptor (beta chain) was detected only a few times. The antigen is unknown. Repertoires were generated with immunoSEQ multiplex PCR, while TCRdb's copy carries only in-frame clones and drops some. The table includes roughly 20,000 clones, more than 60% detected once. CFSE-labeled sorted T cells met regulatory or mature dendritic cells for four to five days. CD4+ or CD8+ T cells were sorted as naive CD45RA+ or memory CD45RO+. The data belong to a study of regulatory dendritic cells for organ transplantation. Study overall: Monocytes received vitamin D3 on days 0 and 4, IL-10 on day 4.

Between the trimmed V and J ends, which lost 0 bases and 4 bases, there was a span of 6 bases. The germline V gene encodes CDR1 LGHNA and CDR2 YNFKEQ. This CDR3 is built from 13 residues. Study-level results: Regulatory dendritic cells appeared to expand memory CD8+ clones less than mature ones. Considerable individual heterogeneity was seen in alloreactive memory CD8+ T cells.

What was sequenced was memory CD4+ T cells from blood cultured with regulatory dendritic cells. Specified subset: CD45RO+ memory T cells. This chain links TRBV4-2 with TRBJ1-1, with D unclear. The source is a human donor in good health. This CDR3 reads CASSQERGTEAFF. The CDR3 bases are TGTGCCAGCAGCCAAGAAAGAGGCACTGAAGCTTTCTTT.